The clone carrying this TCR beta chain turned up a few times. The data were taken from a study of blood T cell repertoires in COVID-19. Study overall: Sites across the United States, Italy and Spain contributed samples from acute and convalescent COVID-19. Sample material is recorded as cDNA or gDNA derived from T cells, B-cell-depleted T cells, or PBMCs.

V lost 0 bases, J lost 5 bases, and 7 bases stayed unmatched. The germline gives CDR1 LGHNA, CDR2 YSLEER. CDR3 length equals 16 residues. Authors' processing steps: Cell counts per sample came from amplifying reference gene primers. Generated by immunoSEQ multiplex PCR, the TCRdb table keeps only in-frame clones and is missing some. The V and J calls and clone size are taken from that table; D and trimming were inferred from the DNA. The sample records about 220,000 clones, approximately 86% being singletons. This TCR was recovered from a woman of 80 years or more with acute or convalescent COVID-19. What was sequenced was peripheral blood. This sequence joins TRBV4-3 and TRBJ2-1; 7 bases match TRBD2. The CDR3 here is CASSQDLASGHNEQFF. Written as DNA, the CDR3 is TGCGCCAGCAGCCAAGATTTGGCTAGCGGACACAATGAGCAGTTCTTC.